This T cell receptor (beta chain) was profiled in a study of neurological immune-mediated disorders. The CDR3 contains 15 residues. Germline V lookup: CDR1 DFQATT, CDR2 SNEGSKA (reference sequence). The V and J ends lost 0 bases and 1 base respectively, with 10 bases between them. TCRdb itself ran the 5' RACE reads through MiXCR, one entry per CDR3 protein. The table has 25,000 to 35,000 distinct CDR3 sequences, around 3.4% seen once. This clonotype was observed at least ten times. The sequencing sample was made of PBMCs. The rearrangement links TRBV20-1 to TRBJ2-1, with no clear D. This receptor was taken from a woman in her thirties with multiple sclerosis. The CDR3 DNA sequence: TGCAGTGCTAGAGATCCCAGGCGTTCCTACAATGAGCAGTTCTTC. Its protein is CSARDPRRSYNEQFF.